Listed here are 5 T cell receptor beta chains from one sample, sequenced in a study of blood T cell repertoires in COVID-19. Clones were sequenced by immunoSEQ multiplex PCR, and TCRdb holds only the in-frame ones, with some missing. The sample lists around 170,000 clones, about 83% seen once, with more than 7.5% in the top ten. The sequencing input was PBMCs or T cells enriched from blood (not recorded which). These receptors came from a woman between 25 and 40 years old who had recovered from COVID-19.

The chain couples TRBV2 to TRBJ2-7, with 8 nucleotides matching TRBD1. This CDR3 comprises 16 residues. J lost 2 bases, V lost 1 base, and 7 bases had no gene match. CDR1 is SNHLY and CDR2 is FYNNEI in the germline V gene. CDR3 DNA sequence: TGTGCCAGCAGTGAAGTGGGACAGGAGAAAGCCTACGAGCAGTACTTC. Translation: CASSEVGQEKAYEQYF.

V is TRBV28 and J is TRBJ1-1; TRBD1 matches 7 bases. V shed 7 bases, J shed 2 bases, and the junction held 13 bases outside the gene matches. Germline V CDR1 and CDR2: MDHEN, SYDVKM. The CDR3 runs 16 residues. The DNA of the CDR3 is TGTGCCAGCACCAACCCGGACAGGCCCGATAACACTGAAGCTTTCTTT. Amino acid sequence: CASTNPDRPDNTEAFF.

The chain combines TRBV3-1 (or the pseudogene TRBV3-2) with TRBJ1-2, with D perhaps TRBD1 (6 bases). CDR3 length: 13 amino acids. CDR1 and CDR2 from the germline V gene are LGHDT and YNNKEL (reference sequence). The ends were cut back, 1 base at V and 7 bases at J, with 10 bases in the middle. CDR3 in amino acids: CASSQGPQGGYTF. The CDR3 nucleotides are TGTGCCAGCAGCCAAGGCCCACAGGGTGGCTACACCTTC.

The chain joins TRBV11-2 to TRBJ1-1; 8 positions agree with TRBD1. Germline CDR1 reads SGHAT; CDR2 reads FQNNGV. The CDR3 spans 16 residues. Trimming took 1 base from V and 5 from J; bases not matched to a gene: 9. The CDR3 here is CASSLGPLQGATEAFF. DNA for the CDR3: TGTGCCAGCAGCTTAGGGCCTCTGCAGGGGGCTACTGAAGCTTTCTTT. Combining the CDR3 with reference TRBV11-2 and TRBJ1-1 gives the whole variable domain EAGVAQSPRYKIIEKRQSVAFWCNPISGHATLYWYQQILGQGPKLLIQFQNNGVVDDSQLPKDRFSAERLKGVDSTLKIQPAKLEDSAVYLCASSLGPLQGATEAFFGQGTRLTVV.

This chain connects TRBV2 to TRBJ2-1, with 16 bases aligning to TRBD2. In germline, CDR1 is SNHLY, CDR2 FYNNEI. V lost 6 bases, J lost 6 bases, and 5 bases stayed unmatched. The CDR3 contains 16 residues. DNA for the CDR3: TGTGCCAGCAGAGCGGGGACTAGCGGGAGGGTCAATGAGCAGTTCTTC. This codes for CASRAGTSGRVNEQFF.